This T cell receptor beta chain comes out of a study of blood T cell repertoires in COVID-19. Between the trimmed V and J ends, which lost 2 bases and 3 bases, there was a span of 6 bases. Per germline, CDR1 MNHEY and CDR2 SVGAGI. The CDR3 is 13 residues long. Generated by immunoSEQ multiplex PCR, the TCRdb table keeps only in-frame clones and is missing some. This sample has approximately 190,000 clones; approximately 90% occur once, and the top ten carry 5% to 7.5%. The TCR originated in a woman in her thirties or forties who had recovered from COVID-19. The rearrangement links TRBV6-5 to TRBJ2-3, with D unclear. Sequenced: peripheral blood. The CDR3 coding sequence is TGTGCCAGCAGTTACGCCGAGACAGATACGCAGTATTTT. Its translation: CASSYAETDTQYF.